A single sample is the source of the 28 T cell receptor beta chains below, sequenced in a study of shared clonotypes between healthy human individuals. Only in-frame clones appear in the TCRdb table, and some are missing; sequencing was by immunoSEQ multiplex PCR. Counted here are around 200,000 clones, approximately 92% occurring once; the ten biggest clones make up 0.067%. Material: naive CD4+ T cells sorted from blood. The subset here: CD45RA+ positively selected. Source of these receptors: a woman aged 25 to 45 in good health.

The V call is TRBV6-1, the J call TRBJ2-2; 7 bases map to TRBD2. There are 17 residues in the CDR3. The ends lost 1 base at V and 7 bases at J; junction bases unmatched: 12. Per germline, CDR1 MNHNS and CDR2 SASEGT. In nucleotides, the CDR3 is TGTGCCAGCAGTGAAGGTCGCTCGGCGGGGGAACACGGGGAGCTGTTTTTT. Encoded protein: CASSEGRSAGEHGELFF.

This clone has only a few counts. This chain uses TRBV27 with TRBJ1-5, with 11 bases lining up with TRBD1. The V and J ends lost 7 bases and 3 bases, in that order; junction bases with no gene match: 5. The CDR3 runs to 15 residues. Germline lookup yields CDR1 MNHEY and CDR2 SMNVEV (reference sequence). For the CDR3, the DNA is TGTGCCAGCATGGACAGGGGGCTTCCCAATCAGCCCCAGCATTTT. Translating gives CASMDRGLPNQPQHF.

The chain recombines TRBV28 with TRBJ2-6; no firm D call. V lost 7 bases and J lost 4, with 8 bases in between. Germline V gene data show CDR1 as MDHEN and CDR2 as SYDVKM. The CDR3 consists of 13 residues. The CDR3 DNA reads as TGTGCCAGCAAAGAACCCGGGGCCAACGTCCTGACTTTC. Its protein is CASKEPGANVLTF.

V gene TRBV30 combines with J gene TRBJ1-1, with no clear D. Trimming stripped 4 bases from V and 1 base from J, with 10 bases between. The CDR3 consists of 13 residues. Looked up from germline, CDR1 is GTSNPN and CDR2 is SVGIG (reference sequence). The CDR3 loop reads CAWTIEENTEAFF. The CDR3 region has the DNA TGTGCCTGGACCATAGAAGAGAACACTGAAGCTTTCTTT.

The CDR3 loop is CASSRAGRPGEQYF. The DNA of the CDR3 is TGTGCCAGCAGCCGGGCGGGACGCCCCGGCGAGCAGTACTTC. The rearrangement uses TRBV28 and TRBJ2-5; perhaps TRBD2 as D (6 bases). The J call is uncertain, as TRBJ2-7 better fits the DNA end. The CDR3 has 14 amino acids. Germline lookup yields CDR1 MDHEN and CDR2 SYDVKM.

This CDR3 reads CASSYGVGTEAFF. The CDR3 DNA sequence: TGTGCCAGCAGTTACGGGGTGGGCACTGAAGCTTTCTTT. The chain joins TRBV6-5 to TRBJ1-1; no clear D. Trimming left V 2 bases short and J 4 bases short, with 8 bases between. The CDR3 is made up of 13 amino acids. The V gene's germline CDR1 is MNHEY and CDR2 SVGAGI.

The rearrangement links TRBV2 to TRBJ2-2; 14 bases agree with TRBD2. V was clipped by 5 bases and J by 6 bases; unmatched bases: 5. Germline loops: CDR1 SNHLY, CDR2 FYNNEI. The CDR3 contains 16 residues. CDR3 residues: CASSKGLAGVAGELFF. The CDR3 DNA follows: TGTGCCAGCAGTAAGGGACTAGCGGGAGTCGCCGGGGAGCTGTTTTTT.

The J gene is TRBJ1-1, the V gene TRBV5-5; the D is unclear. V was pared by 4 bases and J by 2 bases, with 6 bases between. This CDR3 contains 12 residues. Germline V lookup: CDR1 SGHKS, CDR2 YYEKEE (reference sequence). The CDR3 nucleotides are TGTGCCAGCAGCCCGGTTAACACTGAAGCTTTCTTT. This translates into CASSPVNTEAFF.

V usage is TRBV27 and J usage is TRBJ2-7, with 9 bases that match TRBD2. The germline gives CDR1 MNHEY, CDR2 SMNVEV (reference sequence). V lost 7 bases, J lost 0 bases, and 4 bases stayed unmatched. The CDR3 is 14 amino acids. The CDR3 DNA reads TGTGCCAGCAACGCGGGAGGGAGCTCCTACGAGCAGTACTTC. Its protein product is CASNAGGSSYEQYF.

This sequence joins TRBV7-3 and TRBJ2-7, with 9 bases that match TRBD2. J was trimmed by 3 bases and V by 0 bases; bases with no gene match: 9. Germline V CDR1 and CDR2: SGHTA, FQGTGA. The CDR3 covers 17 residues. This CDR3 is CASSLTPVSREGYEQYF. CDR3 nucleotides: TGTGCCAGCAGCTTAACGCCCGTCTCGCGGGAGGGCTACGAGCAGTACTTC.

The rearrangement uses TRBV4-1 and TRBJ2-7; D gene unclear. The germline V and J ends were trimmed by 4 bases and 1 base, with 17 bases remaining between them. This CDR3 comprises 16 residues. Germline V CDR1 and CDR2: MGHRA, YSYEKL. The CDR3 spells CASSLTTDTVSYEQYF. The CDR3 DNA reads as TGCGCCAGCAGCCTCACTACTGACACGGTGTCCTACGAGCAGTACTTC.

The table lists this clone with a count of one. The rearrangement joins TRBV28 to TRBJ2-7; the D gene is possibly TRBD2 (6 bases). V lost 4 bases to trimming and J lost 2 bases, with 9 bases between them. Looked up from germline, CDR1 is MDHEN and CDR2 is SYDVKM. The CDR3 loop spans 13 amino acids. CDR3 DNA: TGTGCCAGCAGTTCGGGAGAACCCTACGAGCAGTACTTC. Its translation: CASSSGEPYEQYF.

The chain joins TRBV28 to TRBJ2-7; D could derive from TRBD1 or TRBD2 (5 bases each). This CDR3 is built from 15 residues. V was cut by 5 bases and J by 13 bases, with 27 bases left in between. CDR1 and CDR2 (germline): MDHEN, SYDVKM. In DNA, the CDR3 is TGTGCCAGCAGTGTGGGTAGCCCGGGACGGGCAGGGTATTACTTC. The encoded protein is CASSVGSPGRAGYYF. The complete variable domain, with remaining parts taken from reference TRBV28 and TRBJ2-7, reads DVKVTQSSRYLVKRTGEKVFLECVQDMDHENMFWYRQDPGLGLRLIYFSYDVKMKEKGDIPEGYSVSREKKERFSLILESASTNQTSMYLCASSVGSPGRAGYYFGPGTRLTVT.

The CDR3 sequence is CASSFTLDSGNTIYF. In nucleotides, the CDR3 is TGTGCCAGCAGTTTTACCCTGGACTCTGGAAACACCATATATTTT. The chain joins TRBV11-2 to TRBJ1-3; D uncertain. The V end lost 6 bases, the J end lost 0 bases, and 12 bases lay between the germline ends. The CDR3 is 15 amino acids. Germline CDR1 and CDR2: SGHAT and FQNNGV. Looking up the rest from reference TRBV11-2 and TRBJ1-3 gives the full variable domain: EAGVAQSPRYKIIEKRQSVAFWCNPISGHATLYWYQQILGQGPKLLIQFQNNGVVDDSQLPKDRFSAERLKGVDSTLKIQPAKLEDSAVYLCASSFTLDSGNTIYFGEGSWLTVV.

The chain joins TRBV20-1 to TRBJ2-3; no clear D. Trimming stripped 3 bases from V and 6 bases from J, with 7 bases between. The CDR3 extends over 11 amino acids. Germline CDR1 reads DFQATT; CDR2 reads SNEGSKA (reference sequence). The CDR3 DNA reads TGCAGTGCTAGTGCTGGGGATACGCAGTATTTT. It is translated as CSASAGDTQYF.

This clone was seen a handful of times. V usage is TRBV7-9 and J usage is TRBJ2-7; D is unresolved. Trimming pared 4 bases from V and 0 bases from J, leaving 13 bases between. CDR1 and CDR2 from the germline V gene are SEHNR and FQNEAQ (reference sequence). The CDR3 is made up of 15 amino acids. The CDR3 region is CASSWRPASSYEQYF. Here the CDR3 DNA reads TGTGCCAGCAGCTGGCGGCCGGCGAGCTCCTACGAGCAGTACTTC. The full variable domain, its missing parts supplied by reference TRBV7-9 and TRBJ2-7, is DTGVSQNPRHKITKRGQNVTFRCDPISEHNRLYWYRQTLGQGPEFLTYFQNEAQLEKSRLLSDRFSAERPKGSFSTLEIQRTEQGDSAMYLCASSWRPASSYEQYFGPGTRLTVT.

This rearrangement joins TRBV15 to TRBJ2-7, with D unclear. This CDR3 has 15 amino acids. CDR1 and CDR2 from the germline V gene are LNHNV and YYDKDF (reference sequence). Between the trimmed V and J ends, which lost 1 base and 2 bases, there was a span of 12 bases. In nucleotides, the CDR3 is TGTGCCACCAGCAGAGGGAGAGACGGAACCTACGAGCAGTACTTC. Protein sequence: CATSRGRDGTYEQYF.

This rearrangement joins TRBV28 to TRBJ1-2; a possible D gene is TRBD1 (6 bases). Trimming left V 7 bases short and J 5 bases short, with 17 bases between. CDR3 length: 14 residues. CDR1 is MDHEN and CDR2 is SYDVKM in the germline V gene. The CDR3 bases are TGTGCCAGCAATTGGGAAACAGGGAGGTATGGCTACACCTTC. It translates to CASNWETGRYGYTF.

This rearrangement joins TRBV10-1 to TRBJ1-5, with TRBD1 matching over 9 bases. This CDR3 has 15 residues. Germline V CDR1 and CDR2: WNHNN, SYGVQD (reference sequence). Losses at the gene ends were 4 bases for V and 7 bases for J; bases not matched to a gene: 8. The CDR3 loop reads CASSGGQGTGQPQHF. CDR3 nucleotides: TGCGCCAGCAGTGGAGGACAGGGGACCGGGCAGCCCCAGCATTTT.

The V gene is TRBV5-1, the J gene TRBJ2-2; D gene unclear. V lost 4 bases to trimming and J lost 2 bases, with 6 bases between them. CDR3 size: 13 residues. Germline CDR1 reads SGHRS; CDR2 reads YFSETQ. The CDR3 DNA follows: TGCGCCAGCAGCCAATCCAACACCGGGGAGCTGTTTTTT. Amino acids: CASSQSNTGELFF.

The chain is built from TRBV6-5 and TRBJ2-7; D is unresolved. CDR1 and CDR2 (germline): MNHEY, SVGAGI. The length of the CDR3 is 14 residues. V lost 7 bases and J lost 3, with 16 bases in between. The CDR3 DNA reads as TGTGCCAGCACCAGGCCCGACACTCGCTACGAGCAGTACTTC. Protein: CASTRPDTRYEQYF.

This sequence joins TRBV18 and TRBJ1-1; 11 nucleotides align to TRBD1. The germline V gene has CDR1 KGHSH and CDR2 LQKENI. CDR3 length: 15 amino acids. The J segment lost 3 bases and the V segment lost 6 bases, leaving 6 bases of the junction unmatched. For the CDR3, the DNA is TGTGCCAGCTCCTTACGGACAGGGGGCTACACTGAAGCTTTCTTT. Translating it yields CASSLRTGGYTEAFF.

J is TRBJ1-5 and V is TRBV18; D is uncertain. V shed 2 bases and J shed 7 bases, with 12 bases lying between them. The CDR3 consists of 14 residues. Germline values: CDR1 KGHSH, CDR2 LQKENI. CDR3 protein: CASSPDTANQPQHF. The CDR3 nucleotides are TGTGCCAGCTCACCAGACACGGCCAACCAGCCCCAGCATTTT.

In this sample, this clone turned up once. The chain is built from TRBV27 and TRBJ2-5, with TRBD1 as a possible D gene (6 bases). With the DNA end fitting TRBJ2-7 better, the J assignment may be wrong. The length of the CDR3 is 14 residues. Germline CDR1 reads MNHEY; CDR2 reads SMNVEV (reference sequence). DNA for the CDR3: TGTGCCAGCAGTTCAGGGGTTATTTCCTACGAGCAGTACTTC. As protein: CASSSGVISYEQYF.

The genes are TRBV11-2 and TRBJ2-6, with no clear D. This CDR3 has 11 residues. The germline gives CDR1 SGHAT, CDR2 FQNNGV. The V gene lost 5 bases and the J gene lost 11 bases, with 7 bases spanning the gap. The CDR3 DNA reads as TGTGCCAGCAGCCCATGGGACGTCCTGACTTTC. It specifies CASSPWDVLTF.

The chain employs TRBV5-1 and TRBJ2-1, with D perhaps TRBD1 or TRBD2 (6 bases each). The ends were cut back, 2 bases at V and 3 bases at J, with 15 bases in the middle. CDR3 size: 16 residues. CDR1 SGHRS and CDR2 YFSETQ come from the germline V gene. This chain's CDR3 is CASSFIQQGLYNEQFF. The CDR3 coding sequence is TGCGCCAGCAGCTTTATCCAACAGGGACTCTACAATGAGCAGTTCTTC.

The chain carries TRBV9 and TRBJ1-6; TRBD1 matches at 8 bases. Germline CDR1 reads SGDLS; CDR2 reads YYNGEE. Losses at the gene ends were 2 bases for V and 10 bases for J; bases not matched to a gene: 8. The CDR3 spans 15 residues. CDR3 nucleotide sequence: TGTGCCAGCAGCGTGCACGACAGGGGTGGGTCACCCCTCCACTTT. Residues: CASSVHDRGGSPLHF.

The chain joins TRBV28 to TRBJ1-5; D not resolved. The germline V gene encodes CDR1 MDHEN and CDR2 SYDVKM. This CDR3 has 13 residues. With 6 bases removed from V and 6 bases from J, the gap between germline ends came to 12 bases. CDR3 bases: TGTGCCAGCAGCCTTCGGGCCGGTCAGCCCCAGCATTTT. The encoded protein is CASSLRAGQPQHF.